These 22 T cell receptor beta chains were sequenced from one sample in a study of blood T cell repertoires in COVID-19. Clones were read by immunoSEQ multiplex PCR, and TCRdb kept only the in-frame ones, dropping some. The repertoire holds roughly 700,000 clones, 85% to 90% seen once, with approximately 0.3% in the top ten. The specimen sequenced was peripheral blood. The receptors were sampled from a woman in her late teens or twenties with acute or convalescent COVID-19.

Written as DNA, the CDR3 is TGTGCCAGCCTTGAGACAGCGAATGAAAAACTGTTTTTT. Translated: CASLETANEKLFF. The chain couples TRBV7-9 to TRBJ1-4; maybe TRBD1 (5 bases). V lost 8 bases and J 5 bases, leaving 12 bases between the germline ends. CDR1 is SEHNR and CDR2 is FQNEAQ in the germline V gene (reference sequence). The CDR3 covers 13 residues.

J is TRBJ1-1 and V is TRBV9; 9 bases are a match to TRBD1. Germline V gene sequence: CDR1 SGDLS, CDR2 YYNGEE. Trimming took 3 bases from V and 12 from J; bases not matched to a gene: 9. The CDR3 totals 13 residues. CDR3: CASSGGQGPMPFF. CDR3 nucleotides: TGTGCCAGCAGCGGGGGACAGGGCCCCATGCCTTTCTTT.

The chain has TRBV5-1 and TRBJ1-1, with TRBD1 matching over 7 bases. CDR1 is SGHRS and CDR2 is YFSETQ in the germline V gene. The length of the CDR3 is 13 residues. Germline trimming cut 4 bases from V and 9 bases from J; bases unmatched to any gene: 9. For the CDR3, the DNA is TGCGCCAGCAGCGGCCGGGACAGAGCTAAAGCTTTCTTT. Amino acids: CASSGRDRAKAFF. The entire variable domain, with the rest obtained from reference TRBV5-1 and TRBJ1-1, is as follows: KAGVTQTPRYLIKTRGQQVTLSCSPISGHRSVSWYQQTPGQGLQFLFEYFSETQRNKGNFPGRFSGRQFSNSRSEMNVSTLELGDSALYLCASSGRDRAKAFFGQGTRLTVV.

V gene TRBV9 combines with J gene TRBJ1-1, with 8 bases fitting TRBD1. Germline V lookup: CDR1 SGDLS, CDR2 YYNGEE. The CDR3 contains 14 residues. V trimming: 0 bases; J trimming: 6 bases; junction bases outside the gene matches: 4. The CDR3 DNA follows: TGTGCCAGCAGCGTAGGGACAGGGAAATCTGAAGCTTTCTTT. It codes for CASSVGTGKSEAFF.

The CDR3 coding sequence is TGTGCCTGGAAGAGGACTAGCGGGGGACACACAGATACGCAGTATTTT. It is translated as CAWKRTSGGHTDTQYF. The chain has TRBV30 and TRBJ2-3, with 13 bases that match TRBD2. CDR1 and CDR2 (germline): GTSNPN, SVGIG (reference sequence). Trimming at V came to 4 bases and at J to 2 bases, leaving 6 bases not matched to a gene. The CDR3 has 16 amino acids.

The chain couples TRBV5-1 to TRBJ2-2; 8 nucleotides line up with TRBD1. Germline values: CDR1 SGHRS, CDR2 YFSETQ. Trimming cost V 4 bases and J 0 bases; bases outside gene matches: 5. This CDR3 has 16 amino acids. The CDR3 protein is CASSAQGVPNTGELFF. The CDR3, as DNA: TGCGCCAGCAGCGCACAGGGGGTCCCGAACACCGGGGAGCTGTTTTTT.

V is TRBV5-5 and J is TRBJ1-4, with TRBD1 matching over 8 bases. Trimming removed 5 bases from V and 8 bases from J; junction bases left unmatched: 8. This CDR3 has 14 amino acids. In germline, CDR1 is SGHKS, CDR2 YYEKEE (reference sequence). CDR3 nucleotides: TGTGCCAGCAGATCGCAGGGGGCGAACGAAAAACTGTTTTTT. Amino acids: CASRSQGANEKLFF.

The chain uses TRBV6-5 and TRBJ2-7; weak D call: TRBD2 (6 bases). The CDR3 has 15 residues. The V end lost 7 bases, the J end lost 4 bases, and 20 bases lay between the germline ends. CDR1 and CDR2 (germline): MNHEY, SVGAGI. CDR3 sequence: CASMGPGRSAYEQYF. The CDR3 nucleotides read TGTGCCAGCATGGGCCCGGGGAGGAGCGCTTACGAGCAGTACTTC.

The chain links TRBV11-2 to TRBJ1-1; D possibly corresponds to TRBD1 (5 bases). The V gene lost 5 bases and the J gene lost 4 bases, with 17 bases spanning the gap. This CDR3 comprises 15 residues. Germline assignment: CDR1 SGHAT and CDR2 FQNNGV. CDR3 nucleotides: TGTGCCAGCAGCCCCGATCCGGGGGGGATCACTGAAGCTTTCTTT. It yields the protein CASSPDPGGITEAFF.

This chain connects TRBV5-1 to TRBJ2-3; perhaps TRBD1 as D (6 bases). CDR1 is SGHRS, CDR2 YFSETQ, per germline. V lost 0 bases and J 3 bases, leaving 11 bases between the germline ends. The CDR3 sequence is 15 residues long. For the CDR3, the DNA is TGCGCCAGCAGCTTGGCCGAGGGGGTTACAGATACGCAGTATTTT. Translated, it gives CASSLAEGVTDTQYF.

V usage is TRBV5-3 and J usage is TRBJ2-7, with 7 bases matching TRBD2. TRBV5-3 falls under the ORF class, with uncertain function. The junction had 15 bases not matched to a gene; V was cut back by 0 bases and J by 3 bases. The CDR3 sequence is 18 residues long. CDR3 in amino acids: CARSLVGVGRGVNYEQYF. The CDR3, as DNA: TGTGCCAGAAGCTTGGTGGGGGTTGGGAGGGGAGTCAACTACGAGCAGTACTTC.

CDR3 in DNA: TGTGCCAGTAGTATAGATCCCCGGGGGGAGGACAATGAGCAGTTCTTC. Its translation is CASSIDPRGEDNEQFF. The rearrangement joins TRBV19 to TRBJ2-1; TRBD2 matches 7 bases. The CDR3 loop spans 16 amino acids. The V and J ends lost 0 bases and 5 bases, in that order; junction bases with no gene match: 7. The germline gives CDR1 LNHDA, CDR2 SQIVND (reference sequence).

This chain links TRBV27 with TRBJ1-6, with D possibly being TRBD1 (5 bases). This CDR3 comprises 18 residues. V lost 5 bases to trimming and J lost 0 bases, with 17 bases between them. The V gene's germline CDR1 is MNHEY and CDR2 SMNVEV (reference sequence). Here the CDR3 DNA reads TGTGCCAGCAGTACTCGGGGAGCGGGGCTCTCCTATAATTCACCCCTCCACTTT. It codes for CASSTRGAGLSYNSPLHF.

This sequence joins TRBV5-1 and TRBJ2-7; no clear D gene. Germline V gene data show CDR1 as SGHRS and CDR2 as YFSETQ. The length of the CDR3 is 16 residues. Trimming stripped 6 bases from V and 7 bases from J, with 26 bases between. The DNA for the CDR3 is TGCGCCAGCACCCCGTCCCTTTCGGCAGGTTTTCGGGAGCAGTACTTC. This sequence encodes CASTPSLSAGFREQYF.

The J gene is TRBJ1-2, the V gene TRBV5-1, with TRBD1 matching over 7 bases. The germline V gene encodes CDR1 SGHRS and CDR2 YFSETQ. This CDR3 is 14 amino acids long. Trimming at V came to 4 bases and at J to 0 bases, leaving 3 bases not matched to a gene. CDR3 amino acids: CASSRTGTNYGYTF. In DNA, the CDR3 is TGCGCCAGCAGCCGGACAGGAACTAACTATGGCTACACCTTC.

DNA for the CDR3: TGCGCCAGCAGCCAACAGGGGAAGGTGTACGAGCAGTACTTC. This sequence encodes CASSQQGKVYEQYF. The V call is TRBV4-1, the J call TRBJ2-7, with a tentative D call TRBD1 (6 bases). The length of the CDR3 is 14 residues. Trimming pared 2 bases from V and 4 bases from J, leaving 12 bases between. Germline CDR1 is MGHRA and CDR2 is YSYEKL.

V and J are TRBV20-1 and TRBJ2-7; 7 bases agree with TRBD1. The V segment lost 3 bases and the J segment 2 bases; nucleotides outside the gene matches: 4. This CDR3 is 13 amino acids long. The germline CDR1 and CDR2 sequences are DFQATT and SNEGSKA (reference sequence). CDR3 amino acids: CSASGTATYEQYF. CDR3 in DNA: TGCAGTGCTAGTGGGACAGCAACCTACGAGCAGTACTTC.

This rearrangement joins TRBV6-5 to TRBJ1-1, with D hard to call. Looked up from germline, CDR1 is MNHEY and CDR2 is SVGAGI. V dropped 6 bases and J dropped 6 bases, with 8 bases sitting between them. CDR3 size: 11 residues. The CDR3 DNA is TGTGCCAGCAGAAACAAAGCTGAAGCTTTCTTT. Protein product: CASRNKAEAFF.

This clone showed up just once. This chain connects TRBV5-1 to TRBJ2-5, with D perhaps TRBD2 (6 bases). CDR3 length equals 16 residues. Germline-derived CDR1 and CDR2 are SGHRS and YFSETQ. Trimming removed 2 bases from V and 5 bases from J, with 19 bases in between. This CDR3 is CASSFQGGPVRETQYF. The CDR3 bases are TGCGCCAGCAGCTTTCAGGGAGGCCCGGTGAGGGAGACCCAGTACTTC.

The chain uses TRBV7-2 and TRBJ1-2; D gene uncertain. Trimming took off 2 bases at V and 6 bases at J, with 10 bases between the two ends. The CDR3 is 13 amino acids. Germline-derived CDR1 and CDR2 are SGHTA and FQGNSA. DNA for the CDR3: TGTGCCAGCAGCTTATCCACTTTTAATGGCTACACCTTC. Encoded protein: CASSLSTFNGYTF.

This clone occurred once. The sample holds other DNA sequences that translate to the same CDR3. This chain links TRBV5-1 with TRBJ2-3; D remains ambiguous. Germline V gene data show CDR1 as SGHRS and CDR2 as YFSETQ. This CDR3 region has 14 residues. With 0 bases removed from V and 2 bases from J, the gap between germline ends came to 7 bases. The CDR3 bases are TGCGCCAGCAGCTTGGGTGCGTCCACAGATACGCAGTATTTT. As protein: CASSLGASTDTQYF.

The chain has TRBV7-2 and TRBJ2-5, with D possibly matching TRBD1 (5 bases). CDR1 is SGHTA and CDR2 is FQGNSA in the germline V gene. There are 15 residues in the CDR3. Trimming stripped 4 bases from V and 1 base from J, with 13 bases between. The chain's CDR3 is CASSWYQGSQETQYF. The CDR3 bases are TGTGCCAGCAGCTGGTATCAGGGCTCCCAAGAGACCCAGTACTTC.